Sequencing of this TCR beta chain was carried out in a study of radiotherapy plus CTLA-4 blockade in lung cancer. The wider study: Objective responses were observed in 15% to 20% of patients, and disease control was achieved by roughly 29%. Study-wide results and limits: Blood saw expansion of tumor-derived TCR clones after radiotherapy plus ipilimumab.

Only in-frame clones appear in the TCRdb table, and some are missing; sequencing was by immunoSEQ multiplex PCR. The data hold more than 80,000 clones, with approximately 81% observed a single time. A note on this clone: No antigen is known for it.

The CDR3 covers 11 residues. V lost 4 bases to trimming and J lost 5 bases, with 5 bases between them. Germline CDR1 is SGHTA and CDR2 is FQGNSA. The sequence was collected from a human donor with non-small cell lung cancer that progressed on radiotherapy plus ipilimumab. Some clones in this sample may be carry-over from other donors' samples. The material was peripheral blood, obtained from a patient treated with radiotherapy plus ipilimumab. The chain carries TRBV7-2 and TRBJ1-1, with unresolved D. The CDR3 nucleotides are TGTGCCAGCAGCTCGTATACTGAAGCTTTCTTT. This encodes CASSSYTEAFF. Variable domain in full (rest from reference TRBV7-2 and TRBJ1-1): GAGVSQSPSNKVTEKGKDVELRCDPISGHTALYWYRQSLGQGLEFLIYFQGNSAPDKSGLPSDRFSAERTGGSVSTLTIQRTQQEDSAVYLCASSSYTEAFFGQGTRLTVV.